These T cell receptor beta chains were read from a single sample in a study of T cells after yellow fever vaccination. TCRdb recomputed calls from the 5' RACE reads with MiXCR, one row per CDR3 protein. The sample contains about 400,000 distinct CDR3 sequences, around a tenth of which appear only once. This material consisted of PBMCs, taken on the day of the first yellow fever vaccination. The receptors come from a young man who received the YFV17D yellow fever vaccine. CDR3s include the opening cysteine and the closing phenylalanine or tryptophan. The D gene is left open where the match is weak. Clone size appears in some rows only: once, few, many, or a class for an expanded clone.

clone_size: -
v_call: TRBV12-3/TRBV12-4
j_call: TRBJ2-1
d_call: TRBD1
cdr3_length: 14
cdr3_nt: TGTGCCAGCAGATTAGGACAGGGAAGGAATGAGCAGTTCTTC
cdr3_aa: CASRLGQGRNEQFF

clone_size: many
v_call: TRBV19
j_call: TRBJ2-2
d_call: -
cdr3_length: 17
cdr3_nt: TGTGCCAGTAGTATACCGACAGCTGACCCGAACACCGGGGAGCTGTTTTTT
cdr3_aa: CASSIPTADPNTGELFF

clone_size: -
v_call: TRBV12-3/TRBV12-4
j_call: TRBJ2-3
d_call: TRBD2
cdr3_length: 17
cdr3_nt: TGTGCCAGCAGTCCCCGGGTAGCGGGGGCCCGCACAGATACGCAGTATTTT
cdr3_aa: CASSPRVAGARTDTQYF

clone_size: many
v_call: TRBV3-1
j_call: TRBJ2-5
d_call: -
cdr3_length: 12
cdr3_nt: TGTGCCAGCAGCCCTACAGAAAGGACCCAGTACTTC
cdr3_aa: CASSPTERTQYF

clone_size: -
v_call: TRBV7-2
j_call: TRBJ2-7
d_call: -
cdr3_length: 14
cdr3_nt: TGTGCCAGCAGCTTATTTGCAGGGAACTACGAGCAGTACTTC
cdr3_aa: CASSLFAGNYEQYF

clone_size: -
v_call: TRBV5-1
j_call: TRBJ2-5
d_call: TRBD1
cdr3_length: 15
cdr3_nt: TGCGCCAGCAGCTTCCTAAGGACAGGGGAGGAGACCCAGTACTTC
cdr3_aa: CASSFLRTGEETQYF

clone_size: few
v_call: TRBV7-2
j_call: TRBJ2-7
d_call: TRBD1
cdr3_length: 15
cdr3_nt: TGTGCCAGCAGCTTATCCTTTGGACAGGGCTACGAGCAGTACTTC
cdr3_aa: CASSLSFGQGYEQYF

clone_size: -
v_call: TRBV12-3/TRBV12-4
j_call: TRBJ2-2
d_call: -
cdr3_length: 14
cdr3_nt: TGTGCCAGCAGTTTCAGGGGATACACCGGGGAGCTGTTTTTT
cdr3_aa: CASSFRGYTGELFF

clone_size: -
v_call: TRBV6-1
j_call: TRBJ1-1
d_call: -
cdr3_length: 13
cdr3_nt: TGTGCCAGCAGTACGACAGGGAACACTGAAGCTTTCTTT
cdr3_aa: CASSTTGNTEAFF

clone_size: -
v_call: TRBV20-1
j_call: TRBJ2-1
d_call: -
cdr3_length: 13
cdr3_nt: TGCAGTGCTAGAGATTTGGGGGTCCATGAGCAGTTCTTC
cdr3_aa: CSARDLGVHEQFF

clone_size: many
v_call: TRBV4-1
j_call: TRBJ2-7
d_call: -
cdr3_length: 14
cdr3_nt: TGCGCCAGCAGCCAATTCCGTACGGGACCTCGGCAGTACTTC
cdr3_aa: CASSQFRTGPRQYF

clone_size: few
v_call: TRBV7-9
j_call: TRBJ1-2
d_call: -
cdr3_length: 15
cdr3_nt: TGTGCCAGCAGCCGACCCGGCGACAGCGGCGATGGCTACACCTTC
cdr3_aa: CASSRPGDSGDGYTF

clone_size: few
v_call: TRBV27
j_call: TRBJ2-5
d_call: TRBD1
cdr3_length: 14
cdr3_nt: TGTGCCAGCAGTCCATACACAGGGGACGAGACCCAGTACTTC
cdr3_aa: CASSPYTGDETQYF

clone_size: few
v_call: TRBV12-5
j_call: TRBJ2-5
d_call: -
cdr3_length: 15
cdr3_nt: TGTGCTAGTGGCCAGGACACTGGGGCGCGAGAGACCCAGTACTTC
cdr3_aa: CASGQDTGARETQYF

clone_size: few
v_call: TRBV7-9
j_call: TRBJ2-5
d_call: -
cdr3_length: 15
cdr3_nt: TGTGCCAGCAGCTTAGGTTCTCTAGGGCAAGAGACCCAGTACTTC
cdr3_aa: CASSLGSLGQETQYF

clone_size: -
v_call: TRBV19
j_call: TRBJ1-5
d_call: -
cdr3_length: 13
cdr3_nt: TGTGCCAGTAGCCCAACCGCGGCCCAGGCGGAGCATTTT
cdr3_aa: CASSPTAAQAEHF

clone_size: many
v_call: TRBV7-9
j_call: TRBJ1-2
d_call: -
cdr3_length: 15
cdr3_nt: TGTGCCAGCAGCTTAGTTCTCTTGGGGGACTATGGCTACACCTTC
cdr3_aa: CASSLVLLGDYGYTF

clone_size: -
v_call: TRBV4-1
j_call: TRBJ1-6
d_call: TRBD1
cdr3_length: 14
cdr3_nt: TGCGCCAGCAGGGAACGACAGGGAGATTCACCCCTCCACTTT
cdr3_aa: CASRERQGDSPLHF

clone_size: few
v_call: TRBV4-1
j_call: TRBJ2-7
d_call: -
cdr3_length: 14
cdr3_nt: TGCGCCAGCAGCCAAGACCTGGACCGGGCGAGTTGGTACTTC
cdr3_aa: CASSQDLDRASWYF

clone_size: -
v_call: TRBV12-3/TRBV12-4
j_call: TRBJ2-5
d_call: TRBD2
cdr3_length: 16
cdr3_nt: TGTGCCAGCAGAACCCTTCGGGGGGGCCACCAAGAGACCCAGTACTTC
cdr3_aa: CASRTLRGGHQETQYF

clone_size: -
v_call: TRBV5-6
j_call: TRBJ2-2
d_call: -
cdr3_length: 15
cdr3_nt: TGTGCCAGCAGCTTCGACAGACCCCCGATCGGGGAGCTGTTTTTT
cdr3_aa: CASSFDRPPIGELFF

clone_size: few
v_call: TRBV12-3/TRBV12-4
j_call: TRBJ1-5
d_call: -
cdr3_length: 13
cdr3_nt: TGTGCCAGCACCGGGGGGCAGATCCAGCCCCAGCATTTT
cdr3_aa: CASTGGQIQPQHF

clone_size: -
v_call: TRBV4-3
j_call: TRBJ1-6
d_call: -
cdr3_length: 16
cdr3_nt: TGCGCCAGCAGCCAAGACGGTGGCTCCTATAATTCACCCCTCCACTTT
cdr3_aa: CASSQDGGSYNSPLHF

clone_size: -
v_call: TRBV20-1
j_call: TRBJ2-1
d_call: TRBD1
cdr3_length: 12
cdr3_nt: TGCAGTGTAACCCAGGGGGCGAATGAGCAGTTCTTC
cdr3_aa: CSVTQGANEQFF

clone_size: few
v_call: TRBV11-3
j_call: TRBJ1-1
d_call: -
cdr3_length: 13
cdr3_nt: TGTGCCAGCAGCACCAGACCCGACGCTGAAGCTTTCTTT
cdr3_aa: CASSTRPDAEAFF

clone_size: many
v_call: TRBV10-3
j_call: TRBJ2-5
d_call: TRBD2
cdr3_length: 16
cdr3_nt: TGTGCCATCAGTGAACGGATGGGGGGGTACCAAGAGACCCAGTACTTC
cdr3_aa: CAISERMGGYQETQYF

clone_size: few
v_call: TRBV20-1
j_call: TRBJ1-2
d_call: -
cdr3_length: 12
cdr3_nt: TGCAGTGCTAGATCGGCCTTCTATGGCTACACCTTC
cdr3_aa: CSARSAFYGYTF

clone_size: few
v_call: TRBV30
j_call: TRBJ2-3
d_call: -
cdr3_length: 11
cdr3_nt: TGTGCCTGGAGCGGGGCAGATACGCAGTATTTT
cdr3_aa: CAWSGADTQYF

clone_size: few
v_call: TRBV30
j_call: TRBJ2-7
d_call: -
cdr3_length: 12
cdr3_nt: TGTGCCTGGCGCCGGGACACCTACGAGCAGTACTTC
cdr3_aa: CAWRRDTYEQYF

clone_size: -
v_call: TRBV9
j_call: TRBJ1-2
d_call: -
cdr3_length: 14
cdr3_nt: TGTGCCAGCAGCGGCTCTGTGGGTGGATATGGCTACACCTTC
cdr3_aa: CASSGSVGGYGYTF